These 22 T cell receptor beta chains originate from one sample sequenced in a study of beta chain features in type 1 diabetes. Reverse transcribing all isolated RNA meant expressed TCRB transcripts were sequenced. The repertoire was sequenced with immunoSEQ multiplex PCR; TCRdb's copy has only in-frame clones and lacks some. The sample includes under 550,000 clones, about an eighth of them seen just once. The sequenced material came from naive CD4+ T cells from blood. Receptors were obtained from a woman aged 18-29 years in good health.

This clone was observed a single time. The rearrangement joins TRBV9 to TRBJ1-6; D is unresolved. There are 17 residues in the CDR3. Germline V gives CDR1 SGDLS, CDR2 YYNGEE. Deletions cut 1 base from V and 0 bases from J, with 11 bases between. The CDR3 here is CASSVTRQPSYNSPLHF. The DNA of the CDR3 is TGTGCCAGCAGCGTAACGCGGCAGCCCTCCTATAATTCACCCCTCCACTTT.

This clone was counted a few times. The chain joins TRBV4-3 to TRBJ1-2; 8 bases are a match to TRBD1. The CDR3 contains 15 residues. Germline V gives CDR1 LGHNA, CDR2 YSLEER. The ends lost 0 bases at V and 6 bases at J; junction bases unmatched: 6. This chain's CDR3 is CASSQDGTGYNGYTF. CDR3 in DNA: TGCGCCAGCAGCCAAGATGGGACAGGTTATAATGGCTACACCTTC.

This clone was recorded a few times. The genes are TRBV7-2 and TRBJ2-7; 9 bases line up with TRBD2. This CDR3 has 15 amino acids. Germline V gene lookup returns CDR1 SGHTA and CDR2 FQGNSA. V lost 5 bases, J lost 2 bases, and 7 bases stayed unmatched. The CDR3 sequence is CASSPGLALTYEQYF. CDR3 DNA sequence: TGTGCCAGCAGCCCGGGACTAGCCCTCACCTACGAGCAGTACTTC.

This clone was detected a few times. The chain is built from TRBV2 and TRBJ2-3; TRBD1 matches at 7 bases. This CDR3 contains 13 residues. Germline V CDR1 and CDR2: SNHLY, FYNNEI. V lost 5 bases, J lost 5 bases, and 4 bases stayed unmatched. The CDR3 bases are TGTGCCAGCAGTAACAGGGGTGTAGATACGCAGTATTTT. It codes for CASSNRGVDTQYF.

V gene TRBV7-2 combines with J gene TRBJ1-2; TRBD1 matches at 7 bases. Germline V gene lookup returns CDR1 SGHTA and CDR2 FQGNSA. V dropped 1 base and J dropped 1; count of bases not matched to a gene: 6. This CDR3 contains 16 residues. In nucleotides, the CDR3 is TGTGCCAGCAGCTTAGACCAGACAGGGATTAACTATGGCTACACCTTC. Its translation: CASSLDQTGINYGYTF.

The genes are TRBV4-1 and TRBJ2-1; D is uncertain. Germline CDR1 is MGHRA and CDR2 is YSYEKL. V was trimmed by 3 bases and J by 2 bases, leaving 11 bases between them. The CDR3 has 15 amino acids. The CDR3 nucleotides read TGCGCCAGCAGCCAGCCGACAAAGGCCTACAATGAGCAGTTCTTC. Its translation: CASSQPTKAYNEQFF.

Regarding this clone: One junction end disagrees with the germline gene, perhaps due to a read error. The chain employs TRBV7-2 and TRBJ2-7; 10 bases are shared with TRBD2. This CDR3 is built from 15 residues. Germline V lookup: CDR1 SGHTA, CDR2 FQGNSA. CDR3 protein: CASRLALAGEYEQYF. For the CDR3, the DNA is TGTGCCAGCAGATTAGCCCTAGCGGGAGAGTATGAGCAGTACTTC.

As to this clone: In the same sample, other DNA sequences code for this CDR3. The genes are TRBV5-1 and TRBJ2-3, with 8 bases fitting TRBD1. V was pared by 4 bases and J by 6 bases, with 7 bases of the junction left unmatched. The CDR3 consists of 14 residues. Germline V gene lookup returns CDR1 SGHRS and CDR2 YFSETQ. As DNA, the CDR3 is TGCGCCAGCAGCACCGGACAGGGAACGGATACGCAGTATTTT. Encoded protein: CASSTGQGTDTQYF.

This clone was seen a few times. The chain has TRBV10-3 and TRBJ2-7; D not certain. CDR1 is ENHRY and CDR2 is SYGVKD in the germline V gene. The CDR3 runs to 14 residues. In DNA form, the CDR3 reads TGTGCCATCAGTCAGTCCCAAAGCTCCTACGAGCAGTACGTC. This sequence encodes CAISQSQSSYEQYV.

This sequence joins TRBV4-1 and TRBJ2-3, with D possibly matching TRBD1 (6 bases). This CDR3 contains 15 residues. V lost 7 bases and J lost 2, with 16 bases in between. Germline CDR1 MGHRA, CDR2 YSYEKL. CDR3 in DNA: TGCGCCAGCAACCGATTTGGGGGCCCCACAGATACGCAGTATTTT. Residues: CASNRFGGPTDTQYF.

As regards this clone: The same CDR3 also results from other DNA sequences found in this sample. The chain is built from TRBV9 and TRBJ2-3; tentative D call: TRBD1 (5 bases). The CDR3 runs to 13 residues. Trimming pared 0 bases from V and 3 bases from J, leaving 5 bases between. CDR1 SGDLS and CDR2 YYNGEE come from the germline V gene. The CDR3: CASSVEGTDTQYF. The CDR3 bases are TGTGCCAGCAGCGTAGAGGGGACAGATACGCAGTATTTT. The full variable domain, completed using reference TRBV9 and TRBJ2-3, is DSGVTQTPKHLITATGQRVTLRCSPRSGDLSVYWYQQSLDQGLQFLIQYYNGEERAKGNILERFSAQQFPDLHSELNLSSLELGDSALYFCASSVEGTDTQYFGPGTRLTVL.

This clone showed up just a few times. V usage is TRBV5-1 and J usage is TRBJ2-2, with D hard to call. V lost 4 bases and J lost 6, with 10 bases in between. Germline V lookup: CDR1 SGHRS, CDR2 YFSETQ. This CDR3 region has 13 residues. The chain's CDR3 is CASSLDPAGELFF. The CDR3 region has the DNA TGCGCCAGCAGCCTCGATCCCGCCGGGGAGCTGTTTTTT.

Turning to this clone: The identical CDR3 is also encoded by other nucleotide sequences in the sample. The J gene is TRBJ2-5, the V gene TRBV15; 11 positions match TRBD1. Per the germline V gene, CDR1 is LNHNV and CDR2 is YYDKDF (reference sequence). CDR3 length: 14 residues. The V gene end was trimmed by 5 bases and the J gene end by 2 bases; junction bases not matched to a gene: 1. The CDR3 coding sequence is TGTGCCACCAGCCGGGACAGGGGGCAAGAGACCCAGTACTTC. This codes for CATSRDRGQETQYF.

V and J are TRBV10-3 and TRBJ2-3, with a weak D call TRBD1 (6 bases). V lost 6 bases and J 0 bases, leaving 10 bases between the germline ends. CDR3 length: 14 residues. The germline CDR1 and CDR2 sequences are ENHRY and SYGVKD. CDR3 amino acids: CAISNGQSTDTQYF. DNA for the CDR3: TGTGCCATCAGCAACGGACAGAGCACAGATACGCAGTATTTT.

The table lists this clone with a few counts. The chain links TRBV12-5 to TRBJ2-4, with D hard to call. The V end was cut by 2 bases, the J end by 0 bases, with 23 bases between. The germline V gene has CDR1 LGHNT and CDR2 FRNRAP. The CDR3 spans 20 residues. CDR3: CASGLFRIRNRTLAKNIQYF. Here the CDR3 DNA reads TGTGCTAGTGGTTTGTTCCGTATCCGGAACAGAACCCTAGCCAAAAACATTCAGTACTTC.

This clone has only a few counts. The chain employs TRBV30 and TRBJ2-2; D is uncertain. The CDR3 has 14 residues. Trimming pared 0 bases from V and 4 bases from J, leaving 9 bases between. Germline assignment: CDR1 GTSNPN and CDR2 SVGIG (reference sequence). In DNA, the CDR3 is TGTGCCTGGAGTGTTGGCACTATCACCGGGGAGCTGTTTTTT. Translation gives CAWSVGTITGELFF.

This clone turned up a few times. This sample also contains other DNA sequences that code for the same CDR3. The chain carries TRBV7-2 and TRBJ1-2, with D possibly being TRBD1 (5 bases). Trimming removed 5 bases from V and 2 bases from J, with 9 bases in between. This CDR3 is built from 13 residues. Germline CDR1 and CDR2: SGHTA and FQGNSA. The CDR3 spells CASSPQGNYGYTF. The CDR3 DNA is TGTGCCAGCAGCCCCCAGGGAAACTATGGCTACACCTTC.

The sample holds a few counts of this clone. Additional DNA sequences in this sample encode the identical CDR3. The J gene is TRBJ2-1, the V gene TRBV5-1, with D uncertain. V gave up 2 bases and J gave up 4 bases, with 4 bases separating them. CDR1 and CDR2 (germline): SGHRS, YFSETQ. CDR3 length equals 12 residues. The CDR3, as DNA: TGCGCCAGCAGCTTTTCGTACAATGAGCAGTTCTTC. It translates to CASSFSYNEQFF.

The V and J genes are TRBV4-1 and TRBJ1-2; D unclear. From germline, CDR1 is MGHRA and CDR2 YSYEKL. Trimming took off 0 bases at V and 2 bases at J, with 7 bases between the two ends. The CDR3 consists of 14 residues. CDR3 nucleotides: TGCGCCAGCAGCCAAGAGGCCCTGAACTATGGCTACACCTTC. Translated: CASSQEALNYGYTF.

The DNA for the CDR3 is TGTGCCAGCAGTGACCCGGGACAGGGCTACAATGAGCAGTTCTTC. Residues: CASSDPGQGYNEQFF. The V gene is TRBV25-1, the J gene TRBJ2-1; 9 bases map to TRBD1. V shed 3 bases and J 3 bases; nucleotides not matched to a gene: 3. The V gene's germline CDR1 is MGHDK and CDR2 SYGVNS. The CDR3 runs 15 residues.

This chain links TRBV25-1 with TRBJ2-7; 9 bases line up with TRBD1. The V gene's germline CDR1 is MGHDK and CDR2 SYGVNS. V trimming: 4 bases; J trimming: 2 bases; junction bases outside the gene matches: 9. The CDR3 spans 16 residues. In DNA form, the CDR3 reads TGTGCCAGCAGTGGGACCGGGACAGGGAGCCCCTACGAGCAGTACTTC. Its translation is CASSGTGTGSPYEQYF.

The CDR3 DNA reads TGTGCCAGCAGCCCAGATTGGGGAGTGGGGAATGAGCAGTTCTTC. This codes for CASSPDWGVGNEQFF. The gene calls are TRBV11-1 and TRBJ2-1, with a tentative D call TRBD2 (5 bases). The germline gives CDR1 SGHAT, CDR2 FQDESV (reference sequence). Trimming pared 5 bases from V and 7 bases from J, leaving 18 bases between. The CDR3 is 15 amino acids.